This T cell receptor beta chain was retrieved from a study of post-analysis software for immune sequencing data. Study results and limitations: Controls significantly exceeded multiple sclerosis patients in normalized Chao1 diversity. The study found TRBV5-6, TRBV5-1 and TRBV20-1 among four to six TRBV segments more frequent in patients than controls.

Incorporated into the TCR beta cDNA libraries were unique molecular identifiers, which served to reduce PCR and sequencing biases. MiXCR, run by TCRdb on the PCR reads, gives a single entry per CDR3 protein. The sample records 150,000 to 200,000 distinct CDR3 sequences, approximately 30% being singletons. This clonotype was counted at least ten times. As yet, its antigen is unknown. Trimming removed 6 bases at V and 3 bases at J, with 18 bases between. Germline V gene lookup returns CDR1 MNHEY and CDR2 SMNVEV (reference sequence). This CDR3 has 16 amino acids. This clonotype was sampled from a girl under 18 with multiple sclerosis. This chain joins TRBV27 and TRBJ2-1; no reliable D call. Sequencing was carried out using blood. CDR3 residues: CASSPSPVKDYNEQFF. CDR3 DNA: TGTGCCAGCAGCCCCAGCCCAGTCAAGGACTACAATGAGCAGTTCTTC.